The clone carrying this T cell receptor beta chain was recorded once. Antigen specificity is unknown. The time point here: recipient sample about 28 days before transplant, after cytoreduction. Blood collection times were about day -28 and days 30, 100, 180 posttransplant. The source of the sample is a study of T cell clonotyping in hematopoietic cell transplantation. Study as a whole: Recipient samples before transplant were obtained post-cytoreduction. Notes on the study in general: Graft donor and pretransplant recipient Inverse Simpson Index values predicted broader posttransplant TCR diversity. CD4 and CD8 repertoire contributions could not be separated without sorting.

V shed 6 bases and J shed 2 bases, with 5 bases lying between them. This CDR3 region has 12 residues. Germline assignment: CDR1 MNHEY and CDR2 SMNVEV (reference sequence). TCRdb's table, derived via immunoSEQ multiplex PCR, lists solely in-frame clones and lacks some. This sample has about 41,000 clones; approximately 78% occur once, and the top ten carry roughly 4.8%. The sample was peripheral blood mononuclear cells, taken before stem cell transplant. The rearrangement links TRBV27 to TRBJ1-5; D is undetermined. This sequence was found in a man between 60 and 70 years old with myelodysplastic syndrome. Some clones in this sample may be carry-over from other donors' samples. CDR3 in DNA: TGTGCCAGCAGCTCGGGCAATCAGCCCCAGCATTTT. Its protein product is CASSSGNQPQHF.